These T cell receptor beta chains were read from a single sample in a study of blood T cell repertoires in COVID-19. Produced via immunoSEQ multiplex PCR; TCRdb's table is partial and in-frame only. The sample records 150,000 to 200,000 clones, 79% being singletons. Sequencing input: peripheral blood. The source is a woman in her sixties or seventies with COVID-19, enrolled during active disease. Each CDR3 is given with its conserved first and last residue. Fields, in order: clone size, V gene, CDR3 protein. Not every row has a clone size; where given, it reads once, few, many or a size class.

size: .
V: TRBV5-6
CDR3: CASSPQGNYGYTF

size: once
V: TRBV7-9
CDR3: CASSSSSFSGNTIYF

size: .
V: TRBV5-6
CDR3: CASSHRQAYEQYF

size: .
V: TRBV18
CDR3: CASSPRASSGNTIYF

size: .
V: TRBV5-1
CDR3: CASSPGGGYNEQFF

size: .
V: TRBV28
CDR3: CASSPDRGRPGELFF

size: .
V: TRBV28
CDR3: CASSLFQGNYGYTF

size: once
V: TRBV6-1
CDR3: CASSEGASGGTDTQYF

size: .
V: TRBV20-1
CDR3: CSASEGQSQPQHF

size: .
V: TRBV28
CDR3: CATTEDPPSTDTQYF

size: .
V: TRBV28
CDR3: CASSPGAQGRYNEQFF

size: .
V: TRBV4-2
CDR3: CASSRKGGDPTDTQYF

size: once
V: TRBV19
CDR3: CASSIWQGGNQPQHF

size: .
V: TRBV10-2
CDR3: CASSESRQGTGELFF

size: .
V: TRBV2
CDR3: CASSSGRSEAFF

size: .
V: TRBV29-1
CDR3: CSVVRNRGGPYEQYF

size: .
V: TRBV15
CDR3: CATSRGVTDTGELFF

size: .
V: TRBV6-5
CDR3: CASSYGTGAEQFF

size: .
V: TRBV5-1
CDR3: CASSSTGGAETQYF

size: .
V: TRBV6-5
CDR3: CATMKQGAANEKLFF

size: few
V: TRBV3-1/TRBV3-2
CDR3: CASSQGTAVEQFF

size: .
V: TRBV7-2
CDR3: CASSPRGLDWRGYTF

size: .
V: TRBV2
CDR3: CASRGSSGGLTDTQYF

size: few
V: TRBV9
CDR3: CASSVGGSFYNEQFF

size: few
V: TRBV2
CDR3: CASSELGQPNQPQHF

size: .
V: TRBV6-6
CDR3: CASSYSSGNYGYTF

size: few
V: TRBV4-2
CDR3: CASSQARTGGYEQYF

size: .
V: TRBV15
CDR3: CATSLEQGTNQPQHF

size: few
V: TRBV7-2
CDR3: CASSIQGGGNQPQHF

size: few
V: TRBV5-6
CDR3: CASSWRGQFSNQPQHF

size: .
V: TRBV28
CDR3: CASSLWGGNSYEQYF

size: .
V: TRBV5-4
CDR3: CASSLRTSANSYSYEQYF

size: .
V: TRBV7-9
CDR3: CASSFPLAQGHNEQFF

size: .
V: TRBV19
CDR3: CASSFGAGGLGTEAFF

size: .
V: TRBV6-2/TRBV6-3
CDR3: CASSYWTQRTSGRDNEQFF

size: few
V: TRBV6-4
CDR3: CASSDSFGQGVAFF

size: .
V: TRBV4-3
CDR3: CASSQVGRANEQFF

size: .
V: TRBV3-1/TRBV3-2
CDR3: CASSQGGGGQPQHF

size: .
V: TRBV2
CDR3: CASMSRSREPQHF

size: .
V: TRBV6-5
CDR3: CASSYSAVGGETQYF

size: .
V: TRBV7-9
CDR3: CASSLFQGSGSSYNEQFF

size: .
V: TRBV9
CDR3: CASSVSGKETQYF

size: .
V: TRBV27
CDR3: CASRRNRGRFEKLFF

size: .
V: TRBV9
CDR3: CASSTTTGVETQYF

size: .
V: TRBV6-5
CDR3: CASHELGTGLYGYTF

size: once
V: TRBV6-6
CDR3: CASTRNYGYTF

size: .
V: TRBV2
CDR3: CASRGDFNEKLFF

size: .
V: TRBV15
CDR3: CATSRGEGTEAFF

size: .
V: TRBV9
CDR3: CASSVGTGAASYEQYF

size: .
V: TRBV4-1
CDR3: CASGTSGNNEQFF

size: .
V: TRBV5-1
CDR3: CASSLDGSGSYNEQFF

size: .
V: TRBV24-1
CDR3: CATSDQTSGDLNTGELFF

size: .
V: TRBV27
CDR3: CASRGWDPPDTQYF

size: .
V: TRBV29-1
CDR3: CRRGAAGRTGEQFF